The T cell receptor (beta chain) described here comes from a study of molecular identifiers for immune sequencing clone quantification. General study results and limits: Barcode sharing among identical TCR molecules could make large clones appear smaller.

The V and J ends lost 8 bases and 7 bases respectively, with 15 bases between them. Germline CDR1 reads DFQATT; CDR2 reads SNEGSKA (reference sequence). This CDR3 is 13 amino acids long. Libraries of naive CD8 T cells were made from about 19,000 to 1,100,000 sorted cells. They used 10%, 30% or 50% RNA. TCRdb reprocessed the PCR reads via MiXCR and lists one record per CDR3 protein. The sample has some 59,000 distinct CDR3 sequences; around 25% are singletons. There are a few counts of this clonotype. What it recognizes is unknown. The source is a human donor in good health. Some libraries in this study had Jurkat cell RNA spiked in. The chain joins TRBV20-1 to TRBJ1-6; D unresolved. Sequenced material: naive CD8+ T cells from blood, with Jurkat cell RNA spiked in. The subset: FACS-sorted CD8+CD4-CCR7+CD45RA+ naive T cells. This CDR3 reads CSPNPVLNSPLHF. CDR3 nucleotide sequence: TGCAGTCCGAACCCCGTCCTAAATTCACCCCTCCACTTT.